Sequencing of this T cell receptor (beta chain) was carried out in a study of T cell responses to AZD1222 COVID-19 vaccine. Overall study results and limits: Donors were largely white British and mainly female; clonal diversity was possibly underestimated. Without day 14 samples, only post-peak T cell repertoires were studied. Only a handful of AZD1222 recipients, more than five in all, had baseline seropositivity. Spike-specific TCR breadth and depth grew following two AZD1222 doses.

A remark on this clone: Its antigen is as yet unknown.

This table comes from immunoSEQ multiplex PCR, and its TCRdb copy is limited to in-frame clones, with some not included. The sample yields roughly 170,000 clones, approximately 90% seen once. Germline-derived CDR1 and CDR2 are MNHEY and SVGAGI. The CDR3 sequence is 15 residues long. Trimming removed 6 bases from V and 8 bases from J, with 20 bases in between. The V gene is TRBV6-5, the J gene TRBJ2-1; D tentatively reads TRBD1 or TRBD2 (7 bases each). The receptor's source is an adult in good health. Sequenced material: peripheral blood, taken on day 0 of AZD1222 vaccination. The CDR3 nucleotides are TGTGCCAGCAGGGCCAGGGGGGGGACTTTGGATGAGCAGTTCTTC. This translates into CASRARGGTLDEQFF.